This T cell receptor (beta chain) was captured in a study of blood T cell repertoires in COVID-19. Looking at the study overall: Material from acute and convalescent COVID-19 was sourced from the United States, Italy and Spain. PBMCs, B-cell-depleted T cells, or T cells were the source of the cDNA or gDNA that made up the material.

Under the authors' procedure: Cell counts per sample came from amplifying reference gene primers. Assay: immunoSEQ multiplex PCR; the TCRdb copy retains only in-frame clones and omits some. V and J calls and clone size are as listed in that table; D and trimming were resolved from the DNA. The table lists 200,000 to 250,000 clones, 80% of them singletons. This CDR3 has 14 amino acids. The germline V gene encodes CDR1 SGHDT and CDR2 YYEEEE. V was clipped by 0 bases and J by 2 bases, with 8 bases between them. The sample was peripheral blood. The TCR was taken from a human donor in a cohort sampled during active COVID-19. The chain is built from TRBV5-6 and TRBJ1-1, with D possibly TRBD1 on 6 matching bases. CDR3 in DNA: TGTGCCAGCAGCTTGGGACAGGTAAACACTGAAGCTTTCTTT. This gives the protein CASSLGQVNTEAFF. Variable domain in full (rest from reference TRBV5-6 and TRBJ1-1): DAGVTQSPTHLIKTRGQQVTLRCSPKSGHDTVSWYQQALGQGPQFIFQYYEEEERQRGNFPDRFSGHQFPNYSSELNVNALLLGDSALYLCASSLGQVNTEAFFGQGTRLTVV.